What follows describes a single T cell receptor beta chain. These data are taken from a study of blood T cell repertoires in COVID-19. TCRdb keeps only in-frame clones here, not all; method: immunoSEQ multiplex PCR. The data hold tens of thousands of clones, with about 90% observed a single time. Trimming shortened V by 6 bases and J by 3 bases, and 9 bases separated the two germline ends. This CDR3 contains 13 residues. Germline V gene lookup returns CDR1 MNHEY and CDR2 SVGAGI. This sequence joins TRBV6-5 and TRBJ1-3; D is ambiguous. The origin of this receptor is a man between 70 and 80 years old with active COVID-19. The material sequenced was peripheral blood. CDR3 region: CASRTPGGNTIYF. In nucleotides, the CDR3 is TGTGCCAGCAGAACACCTGGTGGAAACACCATATATTTT.